The rows below give T cell receptor beta chains drawn from one sample of a study of shared clonotypes between healthy human individuals. Data came from immunoSEQ multiplex PCR; TCRdb stores just in-frame clones and leaves some out. The profile covers hundreds of thousands of clones, with around three quarters appearing a single time and 9.5% to 15% taken by the ten largest. The sample taken for sequencing was PBMCs. These receptors were collected from a woman aged 40 to 55 in good health. Some clones in this sample may be carry-over from other donors' samples. Each CDR3 is given without its conserved first and last residue.

j_gene,len,v_gene,CDR3aa
TRBJ2-3,15,TRBV10-1,ASSDGQLGTHTDTQY
TRBJ1-2,13,TRBV2,ASSDAGYRNYGYT
TRBJ2-5,11,TRBV7-2,ASSQTWQETQY
TRBJ2-2,13,TRBV6-4,ASREGTGDTGELF
TRBJ2-5,11,TRBV7-2,ASSFWREETQY
TRBJ2-3,13,TRBV10-1,ASSESWATADTQY
TRBJ1-4,11,TRBV9,ASSVAQGQKLF
TRBJ2-1,12,TRBV10-3,AISEAGGGNEQF
TRBJ1-1,12,TRBV5-1,ASSWGTGERGAF
TRBJ2-7,12,TRBV28,ASSFYRGGYEQY
TRBJ2-5,13,TRBV11-2,ASSLSPGPQETQY
TRBJ2-5,13,TRBV11-2,ASSLRGTLQETQY
TRBJ1-1,13,TRBV28,ASSLVGATNTEAF
TRBJ1-1,14,TRBV27,ASTTTVRHPNTEAF
TRBJ2-2,15,TRBV5-1,ASSLAGQGMTTGELF
TRBJ2-7,13,TRBV29-1,SVVLGQGASYEQY
TRBJ2-5,11,TRBV2,ASSDGTSGSQY
TRBJ1-4,13,TRBV27,ASSLKGTGGEKLF
TRBJ2-7,12,TRBV28,ASREDRRPYEQY
TRBJ1-1,12,TRBV10-3,AISGGEIGTEAF
TRBJ2-3,14,TRBV5-5,ASTSGGSGRSNTQY
TRBJ1-1,9,TRBV30,AWSDPSEAF
TRBJ2-5,14,TRBV15,ATSRDRGRFQETQY
TRBJ2-3,15,TRBV28,ASSANRGSGDTDTQY
TRBJ2-2,14,TRBV10-2,ASSHSRDRGTGELF
TRBJ1-1,12,TRBV7-9,ASSLSGGNTEAF
TRBJ2-5,16,TRBV27,ASSRTKTPGTPGETQY
TRBJ1-5,14,TRBV5-1,ASSLWVGQSNQPQH
TRBJ2-3,12,TRBV18,ASSPRLEQDTQY
TRBJ2-7,9,TRBV5-4,ASGGYYEQY
TRBJ2-3,13,TRBV7-2,ASSLAGFSTDTQY
TRBJ1-1,10,TRBV4-1,ASSQMYTEAF
TRBJ2-7,10,TRBV5-1,ASKQREYEQY
TRBJ2-2,12,TRBV27,ASWREGGTGELF
TRBJ2-2,12,TRBV18,ASSPGWSTGELF
TRBJ1-1,12,TRBV15,ATSRVDRGAEAF
TRBJ2-3,11,TRBV4-3,ASSQVEAGPQY
TRBJ2-7,12,TRBV27,ASSWASGSYEQY
TRBJ2-1,14,TRBV7-8,ASSSPGTGGWNEQF
TRBJ1-4,14,TRBV4-2,ASSQVRGRGYEKLF
TRBJ2-7,11,TRBV30,AWSGAGDQEQY
TRBJ1-1,11,TRBV7-9,ASSLGVGEEAF
TRBJ2-7,10,TRBV6-1,ASSEGSYEQY
TRBJ2-5,12,TRBV10-3,AISDDKGPETQY
TRBJ2-3,13,TRBV7-2,ASSLGSRRHDTQY
TRBJ2-1,14,TRBV28,ASSSPTSGDINEQF
TRBJ2-7,13,TRBV9,ASSVFGLAGDEQY
TRBJ1-5,13,TRBV6-6,ASRRNRDDNQPQH
TRBJ1-4,12,TRBV28,ASSRIPGSEKLF
TRBJ1-5,12,TRBV7-2,ASSFGTGSQPQH
TRBJ1-2,12,TRBV5-5,ASSLRTDGYGYT
TRBJ1-2,12,TRBV6-6,ASSPGQGNYGYT
TRBJ1-4,11,TRBV19,ASSSLRTEKLF
TRBJ2-7,12,TRBV6-6,ASNNGQGGYEQY
TRBJ2-5,13,TRBV28,ASSLGTGSQETQY
TRBJ2-1,13,TRBV15,ATSRDPYSPGEQF
TRBJ2-5,11,TRBV5-1,ASSSGIQETQY
TRBJ2-3,11,TRBV30,AWGAGFRNTQY
TRBJ1-1,12,TRBV10-3,AISGRGLNTEAF